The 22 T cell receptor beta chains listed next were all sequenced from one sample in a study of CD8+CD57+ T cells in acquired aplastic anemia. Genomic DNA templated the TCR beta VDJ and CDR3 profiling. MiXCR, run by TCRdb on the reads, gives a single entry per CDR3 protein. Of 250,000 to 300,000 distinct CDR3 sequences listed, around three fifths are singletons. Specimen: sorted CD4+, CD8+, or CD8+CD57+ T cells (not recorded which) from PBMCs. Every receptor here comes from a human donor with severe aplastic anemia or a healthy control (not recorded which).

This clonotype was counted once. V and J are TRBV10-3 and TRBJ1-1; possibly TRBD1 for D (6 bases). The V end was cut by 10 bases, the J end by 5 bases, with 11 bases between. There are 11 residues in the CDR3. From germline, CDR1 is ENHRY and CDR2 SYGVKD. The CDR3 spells CATKQGTEAFF. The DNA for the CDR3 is TGTGCCACAAAACAGGGAACTGAAGCTTTCTTT.

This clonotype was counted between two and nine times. This CDR3 reads CSAPRGGRGYEQYF. Written as DNA, the CDR3 is TGCAGTGCACCGAGGGGGGGGCGGGGCTACGAGCAGTACTTC. The chain combines TRBV20-1 with TRBJ2-7, with D possibly TRBD2 on 7 matching bases. The germline V and J ends were trimmed by 6 bases and 3 bases, with 18 bases remaining between them. The CDR3 runs to 14 residues. The germline gives CDR1 DFQATT, CDR2 SNEGSKA (reference sequence).

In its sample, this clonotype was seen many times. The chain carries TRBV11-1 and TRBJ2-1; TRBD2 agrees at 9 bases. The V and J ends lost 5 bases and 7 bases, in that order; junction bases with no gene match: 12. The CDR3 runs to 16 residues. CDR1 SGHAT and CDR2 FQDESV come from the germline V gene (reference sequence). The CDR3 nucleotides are TGTGCCAGCAGCGGAGAGGTTAGCGGGGGAGGGAATGAGCAGTTCTTC. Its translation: CASSGEVSGGGNEQFF.

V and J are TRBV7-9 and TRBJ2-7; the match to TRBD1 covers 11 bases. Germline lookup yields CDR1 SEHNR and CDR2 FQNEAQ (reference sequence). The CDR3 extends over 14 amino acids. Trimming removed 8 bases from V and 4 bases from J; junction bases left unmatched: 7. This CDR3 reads CASGLDRGLYEQYF. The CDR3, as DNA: TGTGCCAGCGGCCTGGACAGGGGGCTTTACGAGCAGTACTTC. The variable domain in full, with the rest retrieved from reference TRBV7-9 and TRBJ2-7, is DTGVSQNPRHKITKRGQNVTFRCDPISEHNRLYWYRQTLGQGPEFLTYFQNEAQLEKSRLLSDRFSAERPKGSFSTLEIQRTEQGDSAMYLCASGLDRGLYEQYFGPGTRLTVT.

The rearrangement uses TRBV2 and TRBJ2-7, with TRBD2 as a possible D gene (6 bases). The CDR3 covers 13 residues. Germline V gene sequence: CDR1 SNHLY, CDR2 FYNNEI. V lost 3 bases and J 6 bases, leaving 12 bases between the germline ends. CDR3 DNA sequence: TGTGCCAGCAGTGACAGTAGGAGGGGCGAGCAGTACTTC. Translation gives CASSDSRRGEQYF.

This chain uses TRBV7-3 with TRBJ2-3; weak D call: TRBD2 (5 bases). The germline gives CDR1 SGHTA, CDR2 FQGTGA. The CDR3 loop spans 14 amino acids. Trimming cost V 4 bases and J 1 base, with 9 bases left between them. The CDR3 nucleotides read TGTGCCAGCAGCTCCGGAGCGGGCACAGATACGCAGTATTTT. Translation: CASSSGAGTDTQYF.

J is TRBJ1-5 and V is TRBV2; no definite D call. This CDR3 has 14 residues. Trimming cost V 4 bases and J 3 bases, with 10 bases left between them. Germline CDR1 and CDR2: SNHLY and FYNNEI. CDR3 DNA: TGTGCCAGCAGTGGAGGCGGTTCCAATCAGCCCCAGCATTTT. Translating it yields CASSGGGSNQPQHF.

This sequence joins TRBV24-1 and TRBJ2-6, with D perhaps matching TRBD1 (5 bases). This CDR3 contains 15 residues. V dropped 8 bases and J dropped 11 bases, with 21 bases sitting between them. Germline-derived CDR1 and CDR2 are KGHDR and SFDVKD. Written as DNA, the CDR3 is TGTGCCACCACCCTCGTACCGGACAAAGCTGACGTCCTGACTTTC. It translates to CATTLVPDKADVLTF.

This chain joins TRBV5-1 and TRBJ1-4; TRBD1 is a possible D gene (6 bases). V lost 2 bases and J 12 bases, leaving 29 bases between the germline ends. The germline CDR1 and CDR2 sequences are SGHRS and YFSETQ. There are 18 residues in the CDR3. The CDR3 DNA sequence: TGCGCCAGCAGCTTCGGTCTACCGGGGGCGGGTAGAGAAGAAGAACTGTTTTTT. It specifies CASSFGLPGAGREEELFF.

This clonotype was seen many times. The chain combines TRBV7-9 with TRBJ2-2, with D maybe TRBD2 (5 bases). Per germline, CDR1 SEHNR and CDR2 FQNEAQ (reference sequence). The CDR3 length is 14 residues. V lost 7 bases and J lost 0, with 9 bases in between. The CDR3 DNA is TGTGCCAGCACCGAGGGCCCGAACACCGGGGAGCTGTTTTTT. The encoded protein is CASTEGPNTGELFF. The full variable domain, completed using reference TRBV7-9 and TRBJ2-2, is DTGVSQNPRHKITKRGQNVTFRCDPISEHNRLYWYRQTLGQGPEFLTYFQNEAQLEKSRLLSDRFSAERPKGSFSTLEIQRTEQGDSAMYLCASTEGPNTGELFFGEGSRLTVL.

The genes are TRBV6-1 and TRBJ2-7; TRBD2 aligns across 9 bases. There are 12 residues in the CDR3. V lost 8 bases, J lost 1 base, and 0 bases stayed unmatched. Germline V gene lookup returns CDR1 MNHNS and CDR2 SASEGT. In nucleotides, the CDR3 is TGTGCCAGCCTAGCGGGATCCTACGAGCAGTACTTC. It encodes CASLAGSYEQYF.

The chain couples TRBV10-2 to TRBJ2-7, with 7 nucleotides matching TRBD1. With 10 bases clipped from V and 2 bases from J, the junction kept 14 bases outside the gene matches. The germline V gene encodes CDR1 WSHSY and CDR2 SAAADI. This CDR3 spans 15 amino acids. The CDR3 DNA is TGCGCCACCCAAACTCTCGACAGGGCTCCCTACGAGCAGTACTTC. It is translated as CATQTLDRAPYEQYF.

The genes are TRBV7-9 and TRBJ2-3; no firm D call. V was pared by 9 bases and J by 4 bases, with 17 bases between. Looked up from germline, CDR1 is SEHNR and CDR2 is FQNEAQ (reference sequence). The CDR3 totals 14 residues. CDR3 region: CASSTGRLADTQYF. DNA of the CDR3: TGTGCCAGTAGTACCGGTAGGCTTGCAGATACGCAGTATTTT.

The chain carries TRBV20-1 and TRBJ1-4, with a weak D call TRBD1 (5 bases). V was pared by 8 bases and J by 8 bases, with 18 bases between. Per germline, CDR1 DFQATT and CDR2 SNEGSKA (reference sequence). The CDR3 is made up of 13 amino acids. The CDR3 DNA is TGCAGTCAGAACAAGGGGCTGGGGGAAAAACTGTTTTTT. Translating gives CSQNKGLGEKLFF.

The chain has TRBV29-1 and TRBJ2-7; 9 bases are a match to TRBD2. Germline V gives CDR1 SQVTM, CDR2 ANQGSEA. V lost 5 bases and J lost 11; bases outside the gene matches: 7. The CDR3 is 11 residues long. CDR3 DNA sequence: TGCAGCGTTTGGGTTAGCGGGAGTGAGTACTTC. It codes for CSVWVSGSEYF.

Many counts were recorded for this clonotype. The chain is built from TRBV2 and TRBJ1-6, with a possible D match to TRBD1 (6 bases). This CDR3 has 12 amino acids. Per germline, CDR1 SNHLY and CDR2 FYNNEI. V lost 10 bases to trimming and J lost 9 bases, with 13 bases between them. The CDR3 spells CAKQGSSSPLHF. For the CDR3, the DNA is TGTGCCAAACAGGGATCTAGTTCACCCCTCCACTTT.

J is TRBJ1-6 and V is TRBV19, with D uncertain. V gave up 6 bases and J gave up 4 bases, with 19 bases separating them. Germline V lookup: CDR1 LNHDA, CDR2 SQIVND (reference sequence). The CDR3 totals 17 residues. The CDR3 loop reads CASSALGRTLYNSPLHF. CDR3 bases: TGTGCCAGTAGCGCGCTAGGACGGACCCTATATAATTCACCCCTCCACTTT. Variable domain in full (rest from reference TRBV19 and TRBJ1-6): DGGITQSPKYLFRKEGQNVTLSCEQNLNHDAMYWYRQDPGQGLRLIYYSQIVNDFQKGDIAEGYSVSREKKESFPLTVTSAQKNPTAFYLCASSALGRTLYNSPLHFGNGTRLTVT.

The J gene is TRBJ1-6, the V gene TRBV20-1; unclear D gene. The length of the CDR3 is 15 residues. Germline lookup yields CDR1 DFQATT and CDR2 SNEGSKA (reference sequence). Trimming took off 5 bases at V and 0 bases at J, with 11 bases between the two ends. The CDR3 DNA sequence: TGCAGTGCTCTAGACCGGAGCTCCTATAATTCACCCCTCCACTTT. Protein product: CSALDRSSYNSPLHF.

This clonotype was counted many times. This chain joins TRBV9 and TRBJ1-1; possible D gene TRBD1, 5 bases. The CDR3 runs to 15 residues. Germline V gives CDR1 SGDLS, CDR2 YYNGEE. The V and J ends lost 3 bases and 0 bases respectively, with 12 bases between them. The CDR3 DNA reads TGTGCCAGCAGCGGCAACAGGAATATGAACACTGAAGCTTTCTTT. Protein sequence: CASSGNRNMNTEAFF.

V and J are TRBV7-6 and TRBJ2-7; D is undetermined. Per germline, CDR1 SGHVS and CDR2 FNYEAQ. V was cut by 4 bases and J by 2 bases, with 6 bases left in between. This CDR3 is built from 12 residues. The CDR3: CASSSKTYEQYF. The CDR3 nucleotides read TGTGCCAGCAGCTCCAAGACCTACGAGCAGTACTTC.

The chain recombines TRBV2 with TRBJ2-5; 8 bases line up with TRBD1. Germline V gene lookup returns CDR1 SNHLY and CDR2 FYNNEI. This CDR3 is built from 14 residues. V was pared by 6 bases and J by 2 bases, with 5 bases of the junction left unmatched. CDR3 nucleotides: TGTGCCAGCAGAGTGACAGGGGTGCAAGAGACCCAGTACTTC. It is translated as CASRVTGVQETQYF.

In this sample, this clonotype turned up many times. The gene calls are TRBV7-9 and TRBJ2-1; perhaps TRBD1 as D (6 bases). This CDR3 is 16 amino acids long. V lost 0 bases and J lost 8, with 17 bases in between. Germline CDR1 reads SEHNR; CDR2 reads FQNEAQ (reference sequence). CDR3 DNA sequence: TGTGCCAGCAGCTTAGCTTTGGGCCAGGGGTTCGATGAGCAGTTCTTC. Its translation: CASSLALGQGFDEQFF.